This T cell receptor beta chain originates from a study of identical twins. Using its own MiXCR run on the 5' RACE reads, TCRdb lists one record per CDR3 protein. This sample has fewer than 650,000 distinct CDR3 sequences, with about 7% found just once. In its sample, this clonotype was seen many times. V lost 4 bases and J lost 5; bases outside the gene matches: 2. The V gene's germline CDR1 is SGHRS and CDR2 YFSETQ. The CDR3 covers 14 residues. These data also formed part of another study, on yellow fever vaccine responses in identical twins.

What was sequenced was PBMCs. The sequence derives from a woman in her late teens or twenties in good health. This chain uses TRBV5-1 with TRBJ2-2; 10 bases fit TRBD1. This CDR3 is CASSRDRGTGELFF. The DNA for the CDR3 is TGCGCCAGCAGCCGGGACAGGGGTACCGGGGAGCTGTTTTTT.